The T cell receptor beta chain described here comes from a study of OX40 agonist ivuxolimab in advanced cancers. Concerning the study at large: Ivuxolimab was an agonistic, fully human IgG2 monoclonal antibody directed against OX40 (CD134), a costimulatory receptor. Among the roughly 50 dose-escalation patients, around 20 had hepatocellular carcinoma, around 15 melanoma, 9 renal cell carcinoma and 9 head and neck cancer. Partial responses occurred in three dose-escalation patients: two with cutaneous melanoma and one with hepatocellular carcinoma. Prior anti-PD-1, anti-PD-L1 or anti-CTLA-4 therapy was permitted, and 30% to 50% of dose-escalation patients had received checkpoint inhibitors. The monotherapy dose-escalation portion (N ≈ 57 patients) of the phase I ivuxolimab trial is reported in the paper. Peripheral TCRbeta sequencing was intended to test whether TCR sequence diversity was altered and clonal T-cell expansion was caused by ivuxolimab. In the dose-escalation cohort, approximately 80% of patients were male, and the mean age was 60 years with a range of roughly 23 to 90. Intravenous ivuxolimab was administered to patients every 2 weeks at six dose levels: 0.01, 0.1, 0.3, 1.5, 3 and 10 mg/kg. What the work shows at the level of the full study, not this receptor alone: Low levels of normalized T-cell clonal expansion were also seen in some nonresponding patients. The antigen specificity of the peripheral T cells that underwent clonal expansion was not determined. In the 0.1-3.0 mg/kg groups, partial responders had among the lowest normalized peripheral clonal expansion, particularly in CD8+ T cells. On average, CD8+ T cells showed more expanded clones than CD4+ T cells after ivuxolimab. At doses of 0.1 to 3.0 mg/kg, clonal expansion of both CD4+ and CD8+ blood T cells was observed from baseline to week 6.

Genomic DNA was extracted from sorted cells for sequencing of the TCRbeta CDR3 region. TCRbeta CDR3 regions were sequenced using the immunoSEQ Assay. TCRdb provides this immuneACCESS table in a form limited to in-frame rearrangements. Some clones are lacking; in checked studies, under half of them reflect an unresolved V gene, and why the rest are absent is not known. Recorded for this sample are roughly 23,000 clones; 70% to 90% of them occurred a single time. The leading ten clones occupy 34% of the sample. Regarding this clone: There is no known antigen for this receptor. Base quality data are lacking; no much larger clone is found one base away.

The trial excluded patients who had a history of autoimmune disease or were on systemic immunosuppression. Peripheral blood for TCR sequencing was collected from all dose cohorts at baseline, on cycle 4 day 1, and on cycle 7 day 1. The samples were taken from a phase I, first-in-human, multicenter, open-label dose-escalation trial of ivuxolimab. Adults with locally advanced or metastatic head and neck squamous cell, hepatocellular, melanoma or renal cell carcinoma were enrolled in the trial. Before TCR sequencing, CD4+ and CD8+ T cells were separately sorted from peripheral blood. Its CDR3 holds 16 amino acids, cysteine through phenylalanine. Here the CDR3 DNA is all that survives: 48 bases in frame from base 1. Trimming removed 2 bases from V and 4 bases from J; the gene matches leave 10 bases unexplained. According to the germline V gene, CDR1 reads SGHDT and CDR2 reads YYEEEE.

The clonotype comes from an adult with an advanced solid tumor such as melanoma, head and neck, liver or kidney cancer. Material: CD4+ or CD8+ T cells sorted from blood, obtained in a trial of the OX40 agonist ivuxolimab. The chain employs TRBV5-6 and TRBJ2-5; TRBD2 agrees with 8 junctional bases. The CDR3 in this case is CASSLGSGGSGETQYF. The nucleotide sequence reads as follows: TGTGCCAGCAGCTTAGGGTCGGGAGGGTCGGGAGAGACCCAGTACTTC.